What follows are 7 T cell receptor beta chains derived from one specimen sequenced in a study of CD8 T cells in ankylosing spondylitis. TCRdb ran MiXCR on the 5' RACE reads and lists one entry per CDR3 protein. The sample lists tens of thousands of distinct CDR3 sequences, roughly 5% occurring once. The sequenced material came from blood, either unsorted or a sorted T cell fraction (not recorded which). Every receptor here comes from a male donor with ankylosing spondylitis or in good health (not recorded which).

This clonotype was recorded at least ten times. V usage is TRBV24-1 and J usage is TRBJ2-5; TRBD1 matches 7 bases. J lost 0 bases, V lost 4 bases, and 4 bases had no gene match. The V gene's germline CDR1 is KGHDR and CDR2 SFDVKD. This CDR3 has 15 amino acids. CDR3: CATSDKGTDQETQYF. As DNA, the CDR3 is TGTGCCACCAGTGACAAAGGGACAGACCAAGAGACCCAGTACTTC.

This clonotype showed up many times. The chain has TRBV20-1 and TRBJ2-5; the D gene is possibly TRBD1 (6 bases). The CDR3 is 15 residues long. Trimming left V 3 bases short and J 5 bases short, with 19 bases between. Germline lookup yields CDR1 DFQATT and CDR2 SNEGSKA (reference sequence). The CDR3 nucleotides read TGCAGTGCTAGGAAGCGAGGACAGCTTAGGGAGACCCAGTACTTC. This gives the protein CSARKRGQLRETQYF.

This clonotype was picked up many times. The rearrangement uses TRBV24-1 and TRBJ1-1; tentatively, D is TRBD1 (5 bases). This CDR3 comprises 12 residues. Germline V lookup: CDR1 KGHDR, CDR2 SFDVKD. The V and J ends lost 3 bases and 4 bases respectively, with 5 bases between them. The CDR3 sequence is CATSDGGTEAFF. In nucleotides, the CDR3 is TGTGCCACCAGTGATGGGGGCACTGAAGCTTTCTTT.

This clonotype was seen at least ten times. The chain carries TRBV5-1 and TRBJ2-7; 12 bases are a match to TRBD1. V gave up 2 bases and J gave up 0 bases; unmatched junction bases: 6. The CDR3 runs to 17 residues. Germline V gene sequence: CDR1 SGHRS, CDR2 YFSETQ. As DNA, the CDR3 is TGCGCCAGCAGCTTAACGGGACAGGGGGCCATCTCCTACGAGCAGTACTTC. This sequence encodes CASSLTGQGAISYEQYF.

In this sample, this clonotype turned up many times. The J gene is TRBJ2-1, the V gene TRBV20-1, with 11 positions matching TRBD2. This CDR3 is 17 amino acids long. Germline CDR1 DFQATT, CDR2 SNEGSKA (reference sequence). V trimming: 4 bases; J trimming: 2 bases; junction bases outside the gene matches: 10. The CDR3 reads CSAIPPSGGFTYNEQFF. The CDR3 DNA follows: TGCAGTGCTATCCCCCCTAGCGGGGGGTTCACCTACAATGAGCAGTTCTTC.

The table lists this clonotype with many counts. This rearrangement joins TRBV7-2 to TRBJ2-3; 9 bases are a match to TRBD2. V shed 11 bases and J 5 bases; nucleotides not matched to a gene: 20. The CDR3 is 17 amino acids. Germline V gene sequence: CDR1 SGHTA, CDR2 FQGNSA. DNA of the CDR3: TGTGCCTCCAAACCACGTCTAGCGGGGCCGGCGGGAGATACGCAGTATTTT. Translated: CASKPRLAGPAGDTQYF.

This clonotype was picked up many times. The V call is TRBV28, the J call TRBJ1-2; TRBD1 matches at 11 bases. Per the germline V gene, CDR1 is MDHEN and CDR2 is SYDVKM. There are 15 residues in the CDR3. V gave up 3 bases and J gave up 4 bases; unmatched junction bases: 4. The CDR3 DNA reads as TGTGCCAGCAGTTTTTTTGGGACAGGGGGCTATGGCTACACCTTC. This gives the protein CASSFFGTGGYGYTF.